The 11 T cell receptor beta chains below all came from one sample that was sequenced in a study of blood T cell repertoires in COVID-19 (dated by TCRdb to about 2020). The protocol used for the library was the immunoSEQ multiplex PCR assay. This is the immuneACCESS table as TCRdb keeps it, with only in-frame sequences that have V and J called. A part of the clones is gone; compared with another copy, unresolved V genes explain less than half, and the rest is unexplained. Recorded for this sample are over 90,000 clones; 87% of them occurred a single time. The ten largest clonotypes hold approximately 2% of the sample. The material sequenced was peripheral blood. The receptors derive from a man in his forties or fifties with active COVID-19.

The J gene is TRBJ2-7, the V gene TRBV18, with D possibly TRBD1 on 6 matching bases. CDR1 is KGHSH and CDR2 is LQKENI in the germline V gene. The CDR3 loop spans 15 amino acids. The ends were cut back, 6 bases at V and 0 bases at J, with 15 bases in the middle. The CDR3 loop is CASSPLQGPSYEQYF. The CDR3, as DNA: TGTGCCAGCTCGCCGTTACAGGGTCCCTCCTACGAGCAGTACTTC.

The chain joins TRBV5-6 to TRBJ1-2; 9 bases line up with TRBD1. Losses at the gene ends were 4 bases for V and 5 bases for J; bases not matched to a gene: 6. Germline CDR1 reads SGHDT; CDR2 reads YYEEEE. The CDR3 runs 14 residues. The CDR3 nucleotides read TGTGCCAGCAGCGGACAGGGGACCTTTTATGGCTACACCTTC. Translated: CASSGQGTFYGYTF.

This chain joins TRBV11-2 and TRBJ1-6, with a possible D match to TRBD1 (5 bases). In germline, CDR1 is SGHAT, CDR2 FQNNGV. CDR3 size: 14 residues. V was cut by 8 bases and J by 10 bases, with 18 bases left in between. In nucleotides, the CDR3 is TGTGCCAGCCAATGGGTCCCGGACAACTCACCCCTCCACTTT. Translation: CASQWVPDNSPLHF.

In its sample, this clone was seen once. The chain employs TRBV7-2 and TRBJ2-7; 7 nucleotides agree with TRBD1. The J segment lost 3 bases and the V segment lost 2 bases, leaving 7 bases of the junction unmatched. The CDR3 covers 15 residues. Germline V CDR1 and CDR2: SGHTA, FQGNSA. CDR3 residues: CASSLIPRQGYEQYF. The CDR3 nucleotides read TGTGCCAGCAGCTTAATCCCGAGACAGGGCTACGAGCAGTACTTC.

The DNA of the CDR3 is TGTGCCAGCAGCTCTCCTAGCGGGGGGAACACCGGGGAGCTGTTTTTT. The encoded protein is CASSSPSGGNTGELFF. The chain uses TRBV11-2 and TRBJ2-2, with TRBD2 matching 10 bases. Germline V gives CDR1 SGHAT, CDR2 FQNNGV. The CDR3 covers 16 residues. Germline trimming cut 4 bases from V and 1 base from J; bases unmatched to any gene: 3.

The genes are TRBV6-5 and TRBJ2-1; D is perhaps TRBD2 (6 bases). Looked up from germline, CDR1 is MNHEY and CDR2 is SVGAGI. There are 14 residues in the CDR3. The V end was cut by 8 bases, the J end by 1 base, with 12 bases between. The CDR3 sequence: CASLTSLSYNEQFF. The CDR3 nucleotides are TGTGCCAGCCTTACTAGCCTTTCCTACAATGAGCAGTTCTTC.

The chain has TRBV7-8 and TRBJ2-5; D possibly corresponds to TRBD2 (6 bases). Trimming removed 5 bases at V and 5 bases at J, with 21 bases between. There are 16 residues in the CDR3. The germline CDR1 and CDR2 sequences are SGHVS and FQNEAQ. The CDR3 protein is CASSPSTAGSGETQYF. As DNA, the CDR3 is TGTGCCAGCAGCCCCTCTACGGCGGGGTCGGGGGAGACCCAGTACTTC.

This clone has only one observation. The chain recombines TRBV5-5 with TRBJ2-1, with 7 bases matching TRBD1. The CDR3 length is 14 residues. Germline V gene sequence: CDR1 SGHKS, CDR2 YYEKEE (reference sequence). J lost 5 bases, V lost 3 bases, and 5 bases had no gene match. The CDR3 DNA follows: TGTGCCAGCAGCTCCCAGGGGGATCACAATGAGCAGTTCTTC. This sequence encodes CASSSQGDHNEQFF.

The V gene is TRBV15, the J gene TRBJ2-3; a weak D match, TRBD1 (6 bases). CDR3 length: 15 amino acids. Germline CDR1 and CDR2: LNHNV and YYDKDF (reference sequence). Between the trimmed V and J ends, which lost 1 base and 4 bases, there was a span of 12 bases. The CDR3 loop is CATSRVMGASDTQYF. CDR3 nucleotides: TGTGCCACCAGCAGAGTTATGGGGGCTTCAGATACGCAGTATTTT.

The chain employs TRBV10-3 and TRBJ2-7, with 8 bases matching TRBD1. The CDR3 runs 21 residues. Losses at the gene ends were 7 bases for V and 9 bases for J; bases not matched to a gene: 35. Looked up from germline, CDR1 is ENHRY and CDR2 is SYGVKD. CDR3: CAIKMGLRTTRTGPLAVGQYF. Here the CDR3 DNA reads TGTGCCATCAAAATGGGTCTCCGTACTACTAGGACAGGGCCCCTCGCAGTGGGGCAGTACTTC.

This rearrangement joins TRBV6-6 to TRBJ1-4; a weak D match, TRBD1 (6 bases). Germline CDR1 is MNHNY and CDR2 is SVGAGI (reference sequence). Trimming removed 7 bases from V and 4 bases from J, with 10 bases in between. CDR3 size: 13 residues. The CDR3 sequence is CASMDSSNEKLFF. The CDR3 DNA reads as TGTGCCAGCATGGACAGCAGTAATGAAAAACTGTTTTTT.